This section outlines one T cell receptor (beta chain) sequence together with its context. The target antigen is unknown. The V gene's germline CDR1 is SEHNR and CDR2 FQNEAQ (reference sequence). Trimming stripped 5 bases from V and 6 bases from J, with 16 bases between. This CDR3 region has 14 residues. These data are taken from a study of regulatory T cells in long-lasting Graves disease. As for the study in general: Antithyroid drugs had been given to newly diagnosed Graves' patients for under 3 months.

Findings and limits, study-wide: Repertoires from persistent disease leaned toward TRBV28, TRBJ1-2 and TRBJ2-5. The persistent group shared 2,500 to 3,000 public clonotypes, more than the approximately 890 shared by new patients.

The time point is: newly diagnosed GD, antithyroid drugs for less than 3 months. TCR sequences were obtained from RNA taken from PBMCs. Investigators prepared the TCR beta libraries by applying iRepertoire HTBI primers and Arm-PCR of CDR3 regions. How the authors handled the data: Identification of gene segments yielded approximately 62 TRBV and roughly 15 TRBJ across samples. A single record per CDR3 protein comes from TCRdb applying MiXCR to the multiplex PCR reads. TCRdb, not the authors, supplied the V and J calls. Seen here are approximately 250,000 distinct CDR3 sequences, around 18% observed once, and the top ten hold about 20%.

The sequenced sample was peripheral blood mononuclear cells (PBMCs), obtained at new diagnosis, from a patient treated with antithyroid drugs. The TCR comes from a female donor with Graves disease. V and J are TRBV7-9 and TRBJ1-2; D not resolved. The CDR3 region has the DNA TGTGCCAGCAGCCCCCCCTGGGCCTCTGATGGCTACACCTTC. Translation gives CASSPPWASDGYTF.